A selection of T cell receptor beta chains follows, all from one sample in a study of Graves' ophthalmopathy and Graves' hyperthyroidism. A single record per CDR3 protein comes from TCRdb applying MiXCR to the multiplex PCR reads. Here the sample spans almost 750,000 distinct CDR3 sequences, 40% being singletons. Sequenced input: peripheral blood. Receptor source: an adult man with Graves' ophthalmopathy. The CDR3 runs from the conserved cysteine through the conserved F or W. The D gene is left open where the match is weak.

TRBV19	TRBJ2-5	TRBD1	CASSILGQEQETQYF
TRBV15	TRBJ2-3	TRBD1	CATSRSGTGYTDTQYF
TRBV25-1	TRBJ1-1	TRBD1	CASTTGAGTEAFF
TRBV7-9	TRBJ2-7	TRBD2	CASSPGSGGRGYEQYF
TRBV14	TRBJ1-1	NA	CASSRRRGWNTEAFF
TRBV7-9	TRBJ1-1	TRBD1	CASSLEGRGSVATEAFF
TRBV7-9	TRBJ2-7	NA	CASSLSGVDEQYF
TRBV2	TRBJ1-1	TRBD1	CASSKTGAEAFF
TRBV25-1	TRBJ2-7	TRBD1	CASSERDRGSYEQYF
TRBV24-1	TRBJ1-5	TRBD1	CASRSATGGNQPQHF
TRBV29-1	TRBJ2-7	TRBD1	CSVDAGTGSYEQYF
TRBV2	TRBJ2-6	NA	CASRESAGANVLTF
TRBV9	TRBJ2-3	NA	CASSADSHSTDTQYF
TRBV3-1	TRBJ1-5	NA	CASSQDLAFSNQPQHF